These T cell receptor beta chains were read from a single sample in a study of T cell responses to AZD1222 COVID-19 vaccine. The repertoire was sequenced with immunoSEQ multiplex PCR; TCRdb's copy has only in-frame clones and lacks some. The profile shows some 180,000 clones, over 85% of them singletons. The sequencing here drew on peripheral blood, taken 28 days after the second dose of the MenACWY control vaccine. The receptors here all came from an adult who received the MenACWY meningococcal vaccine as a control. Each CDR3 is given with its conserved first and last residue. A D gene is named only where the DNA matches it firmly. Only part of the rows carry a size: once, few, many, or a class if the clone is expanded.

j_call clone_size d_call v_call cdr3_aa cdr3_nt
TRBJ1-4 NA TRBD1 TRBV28 CASAPYRTGGNEKLFF TGTGCCAGCGCACCCTACAGGACAGGGGGTAATGAAAAACTGTTTTTT
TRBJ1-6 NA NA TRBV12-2 CASYLRGSGQGCSPLHF TGTGCAAGTTACCTGCGGGGCTCGGGACAGGGGTGTTCACCCCTCCACTTT
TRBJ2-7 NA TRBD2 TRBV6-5 CASSGTSASEQYF TGTGCCAGCAGCGGGACTAGCGCATCGGAGCAGTACTTC
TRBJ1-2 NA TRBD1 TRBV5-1 CASSLYGQGAGGYTF TGCGCCAGCAGTTTATATGGACAGGGGGCGGGAGGCTACACCTTC
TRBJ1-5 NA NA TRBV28 CASRDTLGNQPQHF TGTGCCAGCAGGGACACTTTGGGCAATCAGCCCCAGCATTTT
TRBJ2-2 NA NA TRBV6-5 CASGTRGAWTGELFF TGTGCCAGCGGGACGAGAGGGGCTTGGACCGGGGAGCTGTTTTTT
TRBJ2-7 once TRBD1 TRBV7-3 CASSLTGSSYEQYF TGTGCCAGCAGCCTGACAGGGAGCTCCTACGAGCAGTACTTC
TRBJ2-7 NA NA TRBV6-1 CASSEAGTAYF TGTGCCAGCAGTGAAGCCGGGACCGCGTACTTC
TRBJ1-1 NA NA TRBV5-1 CASSLDWSAEAFF TGCGCCAGCAGCTTGGACTGGTCCGCTGAAGCTTTCTTT
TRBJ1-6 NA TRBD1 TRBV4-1 CASSGRDSWIEPLHF TGCGCCAGCAGCGGCCGGGACAGCTGGATTGAACCCCTCCACTTT
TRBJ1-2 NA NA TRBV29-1 CSVSGRGANYGYTF TGCAGCGTTTCTGGGCGGGGGGCCAACTATGGCTACACCTTC
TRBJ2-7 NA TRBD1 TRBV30 CAWSVNRGYEQYF TGTGCCTGGAGTGTAAACAGGGGGTACGAGCAGTACTTC
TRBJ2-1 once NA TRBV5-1 CASSLGLGTYNEQFF TGCGCCAGCAGCTTGGGACTAGGTACCTACAATGAGCAGTTCTTC
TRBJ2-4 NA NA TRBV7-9 CASSPYKLAKNIQYF TGTGCCAGCAGCCCATACAAGCTAGCCAAAAACATTCAGTACTTC
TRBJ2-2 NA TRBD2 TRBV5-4 CASSLRGGRDTGELFF TGTGCCAGCAGCCTCCGGGGGGGGCGGGACACCGGGGAGCTGTTTTTT
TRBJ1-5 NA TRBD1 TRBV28 CASSRKTGDQPQHF TGTGCCAGCAGCCGGAAGACAGGGGATCAGCCCCAGCATTTT
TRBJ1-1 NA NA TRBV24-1 CATSDLEGCGGAMNTEAFF TGTGCCACCAGTGATTTAGAGGGGTGCGGGGGAGCCATGAACACTGAAGCTTTCTTT